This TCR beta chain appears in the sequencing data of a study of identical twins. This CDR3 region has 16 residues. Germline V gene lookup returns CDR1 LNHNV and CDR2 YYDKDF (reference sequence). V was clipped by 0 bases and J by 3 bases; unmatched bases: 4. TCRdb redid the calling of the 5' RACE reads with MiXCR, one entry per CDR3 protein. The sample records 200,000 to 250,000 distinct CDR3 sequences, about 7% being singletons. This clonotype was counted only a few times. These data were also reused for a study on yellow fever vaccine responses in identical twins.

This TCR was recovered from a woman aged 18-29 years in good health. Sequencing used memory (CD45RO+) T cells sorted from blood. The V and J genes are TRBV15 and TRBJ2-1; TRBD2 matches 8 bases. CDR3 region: CATSRDPAGDYNEQFF. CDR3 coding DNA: TGTGCCACCAGCAGAGATCCAGCGGGGGACTACAATGAGCAGTTCTTC.